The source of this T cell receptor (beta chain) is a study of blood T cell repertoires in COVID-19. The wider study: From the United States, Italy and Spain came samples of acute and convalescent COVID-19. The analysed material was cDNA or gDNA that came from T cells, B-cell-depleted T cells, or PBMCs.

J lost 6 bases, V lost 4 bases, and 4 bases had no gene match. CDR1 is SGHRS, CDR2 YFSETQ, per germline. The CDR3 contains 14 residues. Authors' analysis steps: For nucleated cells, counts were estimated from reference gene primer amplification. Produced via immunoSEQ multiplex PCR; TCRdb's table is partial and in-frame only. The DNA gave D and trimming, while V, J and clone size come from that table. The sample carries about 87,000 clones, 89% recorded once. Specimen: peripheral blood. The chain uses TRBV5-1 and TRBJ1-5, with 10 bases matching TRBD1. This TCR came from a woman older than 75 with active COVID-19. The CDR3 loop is CASSPTGGVQPQHF. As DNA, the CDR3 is TGCGCCAGCAGCCCGACAGGGGGCGTTCAGCCCCAGCATTTT.